This T cell receptor (beta chain) was sequenced for a study of read filtering for tumor transcriptome and immune sequencing. Study at large: 8 or 9 patients were R-ISS I, about 16 were R-ISS II, more than five were R-ISS III.

Deletions cut 6 bases from V and 4 bases from J, with 11 bases between. CDR1 and CDR2 (germline): LNHDA, SQIVND (reference sequence). The length of the CDR3 is 13 residues. This clonotype occurred many times. The library was built from roughly 400 ng RNA with molecular barcoded adaptors for alpha/delta and beta/gamma chains. TCRdb analysed the reads with MiXCR anew, one entry per CDR3 protein. The sample has tens of thousands of distinct CDR3 sequences; roughly an eighth are singletons. Sequenced: a population of CD138-negative cells sorted from bone marrow. The receptor was derived from a donor at least 40 years old with multiple myeloma. The V call is TRBV19, the J call TRBJ2-3; D may be TRBD1 (6 bases). CDR3 in DNA: TGTGCCAGTAGCTCGCAGGGGTCAGATACGCAGTATTTT. It translates to CASSSQGSDTQYF.